This TCR beta chain was obtained from a study of tumor and adjacent non-tumor tissue in lung cancer. The V gene's germline CDR1 is DFQATT and CDR2 SNEGSKA (reference sequence). CDR3 size: 13 residues. TCRbeta libraries were built with three rounds of nested PCR, modified from ARM-PCR. TCRdb redid the calling of the multiplex PCR reads with MiXCR, one entry per CDR3 protein. Counted here are about 66,000 distinct CDR3 sequences, around three quarters occurring once; the ten biggest clones make up roughly 28%. No cell sorting was done before RNA was extracted from the tissue. Regarding this clonotype: Compared with germline, one end of the junction differs, possibly owing to a read error.

The chain carries TRBV20-1 and TRBJ2-7; the D is unclear. This receptor was obtained from a man in his 60s with non-small cell lung cancer. Input material: lung tumor tissue. The CDR3 loop reads CRAIAPISYEQYF. The CDR3 region has the DNA TGCAGAGCTATAGCCCCGATCTCCTACGAGCAGTACTTC.